This T cell receptor (beta chain) was sequenced for a study of PD-L1 blockade in urothelial cancer (dated by TCRdb to 2016 to 2017). Background for the entire study: All patients started therapy around 2014 and received atezolizumab 1,200 mg intravenously every 3 weeks. About 90% of the roughly 30 patients were identified as males with urothelial cancer of bladder origin, and a prior smoking history was reported by 18 of 29 patients. Patients had an ECOG performance status of 0 or 1 and had received between 0 and 3 prior chemotherapy regimens. Blood samples were analyzed at 3 weeks after treatment start (second dose) and at 6 weeks after treatment start. A median of roughly 140,000 T cells and roughly 80,000 unique TCRs was obtained from blood samples, and a median clonality of approximately 0.08 was observed. Somatic, immune and clinical correlates of response to PD-L1 blockade with atezolizumab in urothelial cancer were the focus of an exploratory multi-omic analysis. Pretreatment tumor samples and matched peripheral blood, collected serially before and after atezolizumab treatment, underwent TCR sequencing. Durable clinical benefit was defined as a progression-free survival longer than 6 months, and TCR features were additionally tested against progression-free survival and overall survival. Whole exome sequencing and RNA sequencing of pretreatment tumors were performed alongside TCR sequencing in the same patients. Eight or nine patients reached durable clinical benefit, while 20 or so patients did not. Around 30 patients had pretreatment blood TCR-seq, about 25 had at least one posttreatment blood collection, and about 25 had tumor TCR-seq. General conclusions and limits of the study: Improved progression-free and overall survival was associated with having pretreatment peripheral blood TCR clonality below the median. Because of the small sample size (n ≈ 30) and the many exploratory analyses performed, the results are intended to be regarded as hypothesis-generating. At 3 weeks after the start of treatment, tumor-associated TCR clones in peripheral blood had expanded more in patients with durable benefit (n of about 20, p = 0.022).

To estimate absolute template abundance from read counts, synthetic TCR analog templates were spiked into each PCR. TCRbeta CDR3 regions were amplified from genomic DNA with bias-controlled V and J gene primers using the immunoSEQ assay. Sequencing of rearranged TCRbeta segments was performed at approximately 20X coverage. The study's processing was this. Sequencing errors were corrected by clustering, and CDR3s were annotated against IMGT so that V, D and J genes could be assigned. Downstream analyses used only productive TCRbeta rearrangements, leaving out any out-of-frame or stop-codon sequences. Clonality was calculated as one minus the Shannon entropy normalized by the log of the number of unique productive sequences. Fisher's exact test with Benjamini-Hochberg correction, using a cutoff of adjusted p below 0.01, was how clones that differed between time points or between blood and tumor were identified. Entries here come from immuneACCESS through TCRdb and include only in-frame sequences with V and J called. Some clones fail to appear in such tables; in the studies checked, an unresolved V gene covers under half of the shortfall, and the cause of the remainder is unknown. V and J calls and clone size follow that table, whereas D and trimming were derived from the DNA. The sample records about 52,000 clones, roughly four fifths of which are singletons. The ten largest clones add up to approximately 4% of the sample.

This clone has a handful of counts. Its antigen target is currently unknown. One base away there is no much larger clone; base qualities are not given. This specimen's time point label, per the study, means: pretreatment peripheral blood. A total of roughly 31 patients with locally advanced or metastatic urothelial carcinoma, treated at Memorial Sloan Kettering on a trial protocol, made up the cohort. Peripheral blood mononuclear cells were collected pretreatment and during treatment, with between 1 and 8 total time points obtained per patient. The Qiagen DNeasy Blood extraction kit was used to purify genomic DNA from total PBMCs and tumor samples. Collected pretreatment and during treatment, PBMCs were isolated and stored as previously described. This receptor was identified in a man aged 65 to 85 with urothelial cancer. The sample in question was PBMCs, obtained around atezolizumab (anti-PD-L1) treatment.

The DNA is as follows: TGCGCCAGCAGCCAGAAGGACAGGGGGAGCGCCTTTACAAATGAGCAGTTCTTC. Protein translation: CASSQKDRGSAFTNEQFF. Recombination linked TRBV4-1 to TRBJ2-1, with 10 middle bases fitting TRBD1. CDR1 is given as MGHRA and CDR2 as YSYEKL, both from the germline V gene. Trimming takes 3 bases off V and 7 bases off J; junction bases not matched to a gene: 15. The CDR3 runs 18 amino acids, cysteine and phenylalanine included. Only the CDR3 DNA stays, 54 bases, in frame from base 1.